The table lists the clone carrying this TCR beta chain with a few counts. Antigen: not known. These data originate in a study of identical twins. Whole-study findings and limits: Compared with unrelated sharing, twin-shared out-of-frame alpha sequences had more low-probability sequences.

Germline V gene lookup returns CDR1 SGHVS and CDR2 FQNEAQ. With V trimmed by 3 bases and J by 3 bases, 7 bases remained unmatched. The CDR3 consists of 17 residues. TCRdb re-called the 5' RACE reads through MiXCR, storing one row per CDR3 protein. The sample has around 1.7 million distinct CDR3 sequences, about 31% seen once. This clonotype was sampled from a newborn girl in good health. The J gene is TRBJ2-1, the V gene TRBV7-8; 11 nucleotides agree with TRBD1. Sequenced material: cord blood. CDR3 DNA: TGTGCCAGCAGCTTCCGTACCGGGACAGGGGGCTACAATGAGCAGTTCTTC. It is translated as CASSFRTGTGGYNEQFF.